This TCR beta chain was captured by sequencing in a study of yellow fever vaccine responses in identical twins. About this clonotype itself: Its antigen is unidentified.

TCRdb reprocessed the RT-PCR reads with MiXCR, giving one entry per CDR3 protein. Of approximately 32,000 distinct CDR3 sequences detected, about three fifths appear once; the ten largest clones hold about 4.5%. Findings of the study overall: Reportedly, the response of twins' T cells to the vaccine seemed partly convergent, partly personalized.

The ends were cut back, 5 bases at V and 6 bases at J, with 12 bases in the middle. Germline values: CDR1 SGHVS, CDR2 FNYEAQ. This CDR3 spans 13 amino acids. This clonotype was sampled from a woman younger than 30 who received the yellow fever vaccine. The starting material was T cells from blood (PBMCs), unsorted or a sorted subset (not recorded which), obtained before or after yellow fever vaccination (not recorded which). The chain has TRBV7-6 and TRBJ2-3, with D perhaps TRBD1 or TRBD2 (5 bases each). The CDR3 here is CASSIPWGDTQYF. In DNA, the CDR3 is TGTGCCAGCAGCATCCCCTGGGGGGATACGCAGTATTTT.